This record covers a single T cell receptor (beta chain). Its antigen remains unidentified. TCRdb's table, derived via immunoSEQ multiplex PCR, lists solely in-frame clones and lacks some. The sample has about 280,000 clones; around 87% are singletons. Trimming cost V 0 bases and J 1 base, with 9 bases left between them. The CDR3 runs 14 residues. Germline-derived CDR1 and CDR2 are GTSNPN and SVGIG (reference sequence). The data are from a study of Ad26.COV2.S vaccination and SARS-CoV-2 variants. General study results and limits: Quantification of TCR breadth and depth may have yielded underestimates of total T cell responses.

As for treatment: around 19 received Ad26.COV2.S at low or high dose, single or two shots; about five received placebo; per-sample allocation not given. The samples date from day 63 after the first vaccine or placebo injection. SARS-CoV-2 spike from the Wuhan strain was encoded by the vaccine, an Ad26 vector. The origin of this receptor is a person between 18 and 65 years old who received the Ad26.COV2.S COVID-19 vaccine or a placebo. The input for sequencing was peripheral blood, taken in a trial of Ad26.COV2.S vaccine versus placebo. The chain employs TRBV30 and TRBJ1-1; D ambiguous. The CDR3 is CAWSVWTGNTEAFF. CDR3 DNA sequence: TGTGCCTGGAGTGTCTGGACGGGGAACACTGAAGCTTTCTTT.